This record covers a single TCR delta chain. Its antigen remains unknown. This sample is drawn from a study of human gamma delta and Vdelta1 T cells. Study-wide results and limits: Acute myeloid leukemia was reportedly broadly targeted by polyclonal Delta One T cells.

V was clipped by 4 bases and J by 4 bases; unmatched bases: 20. Germline CDR1 is TSWWSYY and CDR2 is QGS. This CDR3 region has 19 residues. TCRdb reanalysed the PCR reads via CATT. The table shows over 10,000 delta-chain clones, with approximately 51% occurring only once. The chain links TRDV1 to TRDJ1; 8 bases match TRDD3. This TCR was sampled from a human donor in good health. Sequencing was done on a sample of Vdelta1 gamma-delta T cells from blood grown in culture (DOT cells). The CDR3 reads CALGGPAVLGVRTNDKLIF. The CDR3 DNA follows: TGTGCTCTTGGGGGCCCAGCCGTACTGGGGGTTCGCACAAACGATAAACTCATCTTT.